The entry below describes one T cell receptor (beta chain). A second PCR of 7 to 11 cycles used a sample-barcoded 5' primer and a J-beta primer mix. TCRdb ran MiXCR on the 5' RACE reads and lists one entry per CDR3 protein. The table lists hundreds of thousands of distinct CDR3 sequences, under 65% of them singletons. This record belongs to a study of blood T cells in healthy people across ages. Sequenced: blood. This TCR was recovered from a woman of 80 years or more in good health.

The CDR3 sequence is CASSQRQEAYEQYF. CDR3 in DNA: TGCGCCAGCAGCCAGAGACAGGAGGCCTACGAGCAGTACTTC. The genes are TRBV4-3 and TRBJ2-7; the D gene is possibly TRBD1 (6 bases). The CDR3 is 14 amino acids. CDR1 LGHNA and CDR2 YSLEER come from the germline V gene. Trimming took off 3 bases at V and 2 bases at J, with 11 bases between the two ends.